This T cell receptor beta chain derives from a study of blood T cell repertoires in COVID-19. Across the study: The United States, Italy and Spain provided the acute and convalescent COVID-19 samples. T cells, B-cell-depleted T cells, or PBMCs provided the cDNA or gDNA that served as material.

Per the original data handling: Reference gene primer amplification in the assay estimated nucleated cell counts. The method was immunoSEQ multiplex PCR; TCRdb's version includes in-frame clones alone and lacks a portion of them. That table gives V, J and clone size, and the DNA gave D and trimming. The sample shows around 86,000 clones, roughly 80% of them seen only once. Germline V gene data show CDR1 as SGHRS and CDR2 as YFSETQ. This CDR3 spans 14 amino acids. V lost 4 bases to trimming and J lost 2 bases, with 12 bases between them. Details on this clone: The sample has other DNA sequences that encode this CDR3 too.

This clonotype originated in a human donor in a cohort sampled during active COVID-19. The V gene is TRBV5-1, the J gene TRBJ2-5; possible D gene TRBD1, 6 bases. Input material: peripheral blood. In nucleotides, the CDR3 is TGCGCCAGCAGCCCACTCGGACAGCAAGAGACCCAGTACTTC. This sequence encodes CASSPLGQQETQYF.